This TCR beta chain was retrieved from a study of cytomegalovirus exposure and HLA in healthy donors. Study background: Among approximately 390 genotyped donors, around 80% fell in the Caucasian-associated ancestry cluster. General study points: A later analysis associated around 17,000 TCR beta sequences with HLA alleles at a 0.05 false discovery rate.

The PCR employed 60 Vbeta primers together with 13 Jbeta primers. The assay was immunoSEQ multiplex PCR, and TCRdb's table has in-frame clones only and misses some. The table has about 160,000 clones, 70% to 80% seen once. In the case of this clone: Its specificity is not known.

The CDR3 is 14 residues long. The germline gives CDR1 LNHNV, CDR2 YYDKDF (reference sequence). V gave up 5 bases and J gave up 9 bases, with 18 bases separating them. The clonotype comes from a man between 60 and 75 years old in good health and CMV-seronegative. The gene calls are TRBV15 and TRBJ2-3; no firm D call. Sample: PBMCs. The CDR3: CATSFGVLSSTQYF. In DNA form, the CDR3 reads TGTGCCACCAGCTTCGGTGTACTTAGCTCCACGCAGTATTTT.